Below are 6 T cell receptor beta chains sequenced from a single sample in a study of cytomegalovirus exposure and HLA in healthy donors. Assay: immunoSEQ multiplex PCR; the TCRdb copy retains only in-frame clones and omits some. The top ten hold about 2.7% of the sample, which has over 200,000 clones, about 91% seen once. Sequenced: PBMCs. Every receptor here comes from a woman under 30 in good health and CMV-seronegative.

The V and J genes are TRBV27 and TRBJ2-3; 9 bases match TRBD2. This CDR3 is 15 amino acids long. V gave up 4 bases and J gave up 2 bases; unmatched junction bases: 4. Germline CDR1 is MNHEY and CDR2 is SMNVEV (reference sequence). CDR3 in DNA: TGTGCCAGCAGTTCACTAGCGGGCTACACAGATACGCAGTATTTT. It is translated as CASSSLAGYTDTQYF.

The CDR3 coding sequence is TGCAGCGTTGCATCAAACCCTGGACGGGAAGAAGCTTTCTTT. This gives the protein CSVASNPGREEAFF. This rearrangement joins TRBV29-1 to TRBJ1-1; D remains ambiguous. The CDR3 covers 14 residues. The germline CDR1 and CDR2 sequences are SQVTM and ANQGSEA. Trimming pared 4 bases from V and 8 bases from J, leaving 20 bases between.

This clone occurred once. The chain has TRBV2 and TRBJ1-1, with no clear D. The CDR3 contains 14 residues. The V end was cut by 6 bases, the J end by 1 base, with 12 bases between. Germline V gives CDR1 SNHLY, CDR2 FYNNEI. The CDR3 DNA reads TGTGCCAGCAGCGATAGCACGGGGAACACTGAAGCTTTCTTT. Encoded protein: CASSDSTGNTEAFF.

The V call is TRBV15, the J call TRBJ2-1; TRBD2 might be the D (6 bases). The ends were cut back, 0 bases at V and 2 bases at J, with 14 bases in the middle. This CDR3 comprises 17 residues. The germline V gene encodes CDR1 LNHNV and CDR2 YYDKDF (reference sequence). The CDR3 DNA is TGTGCCACCAGCAGAGATGGGGCGCGGGACCCCTACAATGAGCAGTTCTTC. It yields the protein CATSRDGARDPYNEQFF. Using reference TRBV15 and TRBJ2-1 for the parts outside the CDR3, the full variable domain is DAMVIQNPRYQVTQFGKPVTLSCSQTLNHNVMYWYQQKSSQAPKLLFHYYDKDFNNEADTPDNFQSRRPNTSFCFLDIRSPGLGDTAMYLCATSRDGARDPYNEQFFGPGTRLTVL.

The V call is TRBV27, the J call TRBJ2-7, with 13 bases matching TRBD2. The ends lost 6 bases at V and 5 bases at J; junction bases unmatched: 10. The CDR3 consists of 16 residues. Germline lookup yields CDR1 MNHEY and CDR2 SMNVEV (reference sequence). CDR3 amino acids: CASSPGLAGFFDEQYF. Here the CDR3 DNA reads TGTGCCAGCAGCCCGGGACTAGCGGGATTTTTTGACGAGCAGTACTTC.

The chain is built from TRBV28 and TRBJ2-1; 7 bases fit TRBD2. CDR3 length: 15 residues. The germline V gene encodes CDR1 MDHEN and CDR2 SYDVKM. V lost 4 bases, J lost 5 bases, and 8 bases stayed unmatched. The CDR3 reads CASSWASGRDNEQFF. DNA for the CDR3: TGTGCCAGCAGTTGGGCTAGCGGACGAGACAATGAGCAGTTCTTC.